The rows below give T cell receptor beta chains drawn from one sample of a study of T cell changes during pregnancy in multiple sclerosis. Here immunoSEQ multiplex PCR was the method, and the copy in TCRdb shows in-frame clones only, minus some. The table shows more than 55,000 clones, with roughly 91% occurring only once. Sequenced here: peripheral blood, sampled in the second trimester of pregnancy. The receptors originated from a female donor with multiple sclerosis, enrolled in a pregnancy study. CDR3s include the opening cysteine and the closing phenylalanine or tryptophan. D genes are given only for firm matches. Where a row states a size, it is once, few, many or the class of an expanded clone; other rows omit it.

v_gene	d_gene	j_gene	abundance	CDR3aa	CDR3nt
TRBV7-6	-	TRBJ1-2	-	CASSLDAGYGYTF	TGTGCCAGCAGCTTAGATGCGGGCTATGGCTACACCTTC
TRBV6-5	TRBD1	TRBJ2-5	-	CASSPTGDGQETQYF	TGTGCCAGCAGCCCCACAGGGGATGGGCAAGAGACCCAGTACTTC
TRBV23-1	-	TRBJ1-5	-	CASGGERGNQPQHF	TGCGCCAGCGGGGGGGAGCGCGGCAATCAGCCCCAGCATTTT
TRBV15	TRBD1	TRBJ2-1	-	CATSRAPGQGFVEQFF	TGTGCCACCAGCAGGGCCCCGGGACAGGGGTTTGTGGAGCAGTTCTTC
TRBV19	TRBD1	TRBJ2-1	few	CASSDRGSSYNEQFF	TGTGCCAGTAGTGACAGGGGAAGCTCCTACAATGAGCAGTTCTTC
TRBV4-3	-	TRBJ2-2	-	CASSHTRDLNTGELFF	TGCGCCAGCAGCCATACCAGGGACTTGAACACCGGGGAGCTGTTTTTT
TRBV5-1	TRBD1	TRBJ1-1	-	CASSLGGQGAEAFF	TGCGCCAGCAGCTTGGGTGGACAGGGGGCCGAAGCTTTCTTT
TRBV19	TRBD1	TRBJ2-5	once	CASSALTGDRETQYF	TGTGCCAGTAGTGCTTTGACAGGGGACAGGGAGACCCAGTACTTC
TRBV7-9	TRBD2	TRBJ2-7	-	CASSGSGGDRYEQYF	TGTGCCAGCAGCGGTAGCGGGGGGGATAGGTACGAGCAGTACTTC
TRBV19	TRBD1	TRBJ2-5	-	CASRDRGREGQSGTQYF	TGTGCCAGTAGGGACAGGGGGCGAGAGGGGCAAAGCGGGACCCAGTACTTC
TRBV7-9	-	TRBJ2-7	few	CASSRQLGGYEQYF	TGTGCCAGCAGCCGCCAATTGGGAGGCTACGAGCAGTACTTC
TRBV30	-	TRBJ2-6	-	CAWSVLAGANVLTF	TGTGCCTGGAGTGTACTAGCTGGGGCCAACGTCCTGACTTTC
TRBV4-1	TRBD2	TRBJ2-1	-	CASSHVAGGHYNEQFF	TGCGCCAGCAGCCACGTAGCGGGGGGTCACTACAATGAGCAGTTCTTC
TRBV11-2	-	TRBJ2-7	-	CASSIGAGPIYEQYF	TGTGCCAGCAGCATAGGCGCAGGGCCCATCTACGAGCAGTACTTC
TRBV7-8	-	TRBJ1-1	-	CASSLGQNTEAFF	TGTGCCAGCAGCTTAGGACAGAACACTGAAGCTTTCTTT
TRBV5-1	-	TRBJ1-2	-	CASREQGLGIGGYTF	TGCGCCAGCAGGGAGCAGGGGCTAGGAATCGGTGGCTACACCTTC
TRBV6-5	-	TRBJ1-1	-	CASSHEGVTEAFF	TGTGCCAGCAGCCACGAGGGGGTGACTGAAGCTTTCTTT
TRBV13	-	TRBJ1-2	once	CASSLGPGPNYGYTF	TGTGCCAGCAGCTTAGGTCCAGGGCCAAACTATGGCTACACCTTC
TRBV10-3	-	TRBJ2-3	-	CAISGGGGARTDTQYF	TGTGCCATCAGTGGTGGAGGGGGGGCCCGAACAGATACGCAGTATTTT
TRBV6-6	-	TRBJ2-1	once	CASGQSSYNEQFF	TGTGCCAGCGGGCAGAGCTCCTACAATGAGCAGTTCTTC
TRBV6-1	TRBD2	TRBJ2-1	-	CASSIAGDEQFF	TGTGCCAGCAGTATAGCGGGCGATGAGCAGTTCTTC
TRBV4-3	TRBD1	TRBJ2-5	-	CASSQVIDRDQETQYF	TGCGCCAGCAGCCAAGTGATCGACAGGGACCAAGAGACCCAGTACTTC
TRBV6-4	-	TRBJ1-5	-	CASSEGLGFSFSEPQHF	TGTGCCAGCAGTGAGGGACTAGGGTTTTCGTTTTCCGAGCCCCAGCATTTT
TRBV6-6	-	TRBJ1-6	-	CASRGHLGEPLHF	TGTGCCAGCAGGGGACATTTAGGGGAACCCCTCCACTTT
TRBV7-2	-	TRBJ2-6	-	CASSLGAGANVLTF	TGTGCCAGCAGCTTAGGCGCCGGGGCCAACGTCCTGACTTTC
TRBV10-3	TRBD1	TRBJ2-7	-	CAISELGGNSYEQYF	TGTGCCATCAGTGAGCTAGGGGGCAACTCCTACGAGCAGTACTTC
TRBV11-2	-	TRBJ1-4	once	CASSLWTGGDEKLFF	TGTGCCAGCAGCTTATGGACTGGCGGGGATGAAAAACTGTTTTTT
TRBV30	TRBD1	TRBJ1-6	-	CAYDEDRAYNSPLHF	TGTGCCTATGACGAAGACAGGGCCTATAATTCACCCCTCCACTTT
TRBV15	-	TRBJ2-2	-	CATSGGSGELFF	TGTGCCACCAGCGGGGGGTCCGGGGAGCTGTTTTTT
TRBV7-3	TRBD2	TRBJ2-1	-	CASSRKGLAGAGNEQFF	TGTGCCAGCAGTCGTAAAGGACTAGCGGGGGCTGGTAATGAGCAGTTCTTC
TRBV5-5	TRBD1	TRBJ1-4	-	CASSLPQGAGEKLFF	TGTGCCAGCAGCCTGCCACAGGGGGCTGGTGAAAAACTGTTTTTT
TRBV4-3	TRBD1	TRBJ1-2	-	CASSQDHRDRVIYGYTF	TGCGCCAGCAGCCAAGACCACCGGGACAGGGTCATCTATGGCTACACCTTC
TRBV5-1	TRBD2	TRBJ2-1	-	CASGLAGADEQFF	TGCGCCAGCGGGCTAGCGGGGGCCGATGAGCAGTTCTTC
TRBV5-1	-	TRBJ1-6	-	CASRTATGSGAPLHF	TGCGCCAGCCGGACGGCAACAGGTTCAGGGGCACCCCTCCACTTT
TRBV12-5	TRBD2	TRBJ2-3	-	CASGPGLAASTDTQYF	TGTGCTAGTGGTCCGGGACTAGCGGCTAGCACAGATACGCAGTATTTT
TRBV9	TRBD2	TRBJ2-1	-	CASSVYGLAGGAEQFF	TGTGCCAGCAGCGTATATGGACTAGCGGGGGGGGCTGAGCAGTTCTTC
TRBV6-5	-	TRBJ1-1	-	CASSYHGGAMNTEAFF	TGTGCCAGCAGTTACCACGGGGGAGCCATGAACACTGAAGCTTTCTTT
TRBV4-3	TRBD2	TRBJ2-3	-	CASSQVTGGGTDTQYF	TGCGCCAGCAGCCAAGTTACCGGGGGGGGCACAGATACGCAGTATTTT
TRBV19	-	TRBJ1-3	-	CASSISARGNTIYF	TGTGCCAGTAGTATAAGCGCGCGTGGAAACACCATATATTTT
TRBV5-4	-	TRBJ1-1	once	CASSFGTEAFF	TGTGCCAGCAGCTTCGGCACTGAAGCTTTCTTT
TRBV7-9	-	TRBJ2-1	-	CASSLFSSYNEQFF	TGTGCCAGCAGCTTATTTAGTTCCTACAATGAGCAGTTCTTC
TRBV7-2	-	TRBJ2-2	-	CASSRNRGELFF	TGTGCCAGCAGCCGAAACAGGGGGGAGCTGTTTTTT
TRBV2	-	TRBJ2-3	-	CASRKTGTAEEQYF	TGTGCCAGCAGGAAGACAGGGACTGCTGAGGAGCAGTATTTT
TRBV27	-	TRBJ1-2	-	CASSLRGQGYTF	TGTGCCAGCAGTTTAAGGGGACAAGGCTACACCTTC